These 8 T cell receptor beta chains share one sample of origin, sequenced in a study of siplizumab effects on memory and regulatory T cells. Measured with immunoSEQ multiplex PCR; TCRdb has only the in-frame clones, and not every one. Of about 62,000 clones detected, 79% appear once; the ten largest clones hold roughly 0.4%. Sequenced input: memory CD4+ T cells sorted from blood. These TCRs come from a human donor in good health.

The V and J genes are TRBV10-3 and TRBJ1-2; D is unclear. The CDR3 runs 12 residues. Per the germline V gene, CDR1 is ENHRY and CDR2 is SYGVKD. V lost 2 bases, J lost 6 bases, and 7 bases lay in between. The CDR3 region is CAISEGVDGYTF. The CDR3, as DNA: TGTGCCATCAGTGAGGGGGTAGATGGCTACACCTTC.

V usage is TRBV6-4 and J usage is TRBJ1-2, with D hard to call. The V end was cut by 2 bases, the J end by 8 bases, with 15 bases between. Germline CDR1 MRHNA, CDR2 SNTAGT. CDR3 length equals 14 residues. CDR3 nucleotide sequence: TGTGCCAGCAGTGACCCATTTGGCGGTGGGGGCTACACCTTC. Its translation: CASSDPFGGGGYTF.

The chain is built from TRBV5-4 and TRBJ1-1; D possibly corresponds to TRBD1 (6 bases). CDR1 and CDR2 from the germline V gene are SGHNT and YYREEE (reference sequence). The CDR3 runs 15 residues. V lost 0 bases and J 1 base, leaving 10 bases between the germline ends. The CDR3 here is CASSLGPGANTEAFF. CDR3 sequence (DNA): TGTGCCAGCAGCTTGGGGCCAGGGGCGAACACTGAAGCTTTCTTT. Full variable domain (missing parts from reference TRBV5-4 and TRBJ1-1): ETGVTQSPTHLIKTRGQQVTLRCSSQSGHNTVSWYQQALGQGPQFIFQYYREEENGRGNFPPRFSGLQFPNYSSELNVNALELDDSALYLCASSLGPGANTEAFFGQGTRLTVV.

The chain joins TRBV5-1 to TRBJ2-4; a possible D gene is TRBD2 (5 bases). The CDR3 covers 15 residues. Trimming pared 4 bases from V and 1 base from J, leaving 12 bases between. CDR1 is SGHRS, CDR2 YFSETQ, per germline. DNA of the CDR3: TGCGCCAGCAGCCTTTGGGCGGGTGCCAAAAACATTCAGTACTTC. Translation: CASSLWAGAKNIQYF.

This clone is medium-sized (0.01 to 0.1%) by share. The chain uses TRBV6-5 and TRBJ1-1; 8 nucleotides agree with TRBD1. The CDR3 loop spans 15 amino acids. From germline, CDR1 is MNHEY and CDR2 SVGAGI. V gave up 6 bases and J gave up 3 bases; unmatched junction bases: 9. CDR3 DNA: TGTGCCAGCAGCCGGGGACAGGCTGCTGACACTGAAGCTTTCTTT. It is translated as CASSRGQAADTEAFF.

This clone was detected only once. The chain recombines TRBV5-1 with TRBJ2-5; the match to TRBD2 covers 10 bases. V gave up 4 bases and J gave up 4 bases; unmatched junction bases: 7. The germline gives CDR1 SGHRS, CDR2 YFSETQ. This CDR3 comprises 15 residues. CDR3 sequence reads: CASSISSGGGETQYF. CDR3 in DNA: TGCGCCAGCAGCATCTCTAGCGGGGGAGGAGAGACCCAGTACTTC.

The V call is TRBV6-1, the J call TRBJ2-7; a weak D match, TRBD1 (6 bases). This CDR3 region has 15 residues. The V gene's germline CDR1 is MNHNS and CDR2 SASEGT. Trimming took off 6 bases at V and 6 bases at J, with 21 bases between the two ends. The CDR3 loop reads CASSVGGPRSVEQYF. CDR3 DNA sequence: TGTGCCAGCAGCGTAGGGGGACCCAGGTCGGTCGAGCAGTACTTC.

J is TRBJ2-7 and V is TRBV6-5; a weak D match, TRBD1 (6 bases). V lost 6 bases and J 0 bases, leaving 15 bases between the germline ends. The CDR3 length is 15 residues. Germline CDR1 and CDR2: MNHEY and SVGAGI. The CDR3 sequence: CASSSGHLSSYEQYF. In nucleotides, the CDR3 is TGTGCCAGCAGCTCGGGACACCTTAGCTCCTACGAGCAGTACTTC.